This T cell receptor beta chain originates from a study of shared clonotypes between healthy human individuals. The CDR3 has 13 residues. In germline, CDR1 is SGHNT, CDR2 YENEEA. Trimming shortened V by 5 bases and J by 1 base, and 6 bases separated the two germline ends. Replicate PCRs for unsorted PBMC used approximately 0.3 ug DNA (around 30,000 T cell genomes). The repertoire was sequenced with immunoSEQ multiplex PCR; TCRdb's copy has only in-frame clones and lacks some. The sample contains about 530,000 clones, about 80% of which appear only once. The sequence derives from a woman aged 40 to 50 in good health. Some clones in this sample may be carry-over from other donors' samples. Material for sequencing was PBMCs. The rearrangement joins TRBV11-3 to TRBJ1-3; D ambiguous. CDR3 in amino acids: CASSLGSGNTIYF. The CDR3 nucleotides are TGTGCCAGCAGCCTCGGATCTGGAAACACCATATATTTT.